This TCR beta chain was captured in a study of control samples from healthy donors and cancer patients. This clone was detected a few times. CDR3 size: 16 residues. The germline V and J ends were trimmed by 6 bases and 3 bases, with 20 bases remaining between them. The germline V gene has CDR1 MNHNY and CDR2 SVGAGI (reference sequence). Some clones are missing from TCRdb's copy, which holds only in-frame ones; the method was immunoSEQ multiplex PCR. The sample has approximately 170,000 clones; about 90% are singletons. This TCR was recovered from a woman under 40 in good health. J is TRBJ1-2 and V is TRBV6-6, with a possible D match to TRBD1 (5 bases). The material sequenced was blood. The CDR3, as DNA: TGTGCCAGCAGCTCGGCGGTGGGGGGGATGGACTATGGCTACACCTTC. Translation: CASSSAVGGMDYGYTF.